The present T cell receptor beta chain was sequenced within a study of Ad26.COV2.S vaccination and SARS-CoV-2 variants. About the study: Dosing was one shot or two shots 56 days apart. Study findings and constraints: Responses of T cells in total may have been underestimated by the TCR breadth and depth analyses. Compared with placebo recipients, vaccine recipients had higher spike-specific TCR breadth.

About this clone itself: Its antigen remains unidentified.

Treatment described: around 19 received Ad26.COV2.S at low or high dose, single or two shots; a few received placebo; per-sample allocation not given. Samples analyzed were those drawn on day 63 after the first vaccine or placebo injection. Clones were sequenced by immunoSEQ multiplex PCR, and TCRdb holds only the in-frame ones, with some missing. The sample includes around 400,000 clones, 83% of them seen just once. Germline CDR1 and CDR2: MNHEY and SVGAGI. V lost 7 bases to trimming and J lost 12 bases; unmatched junction nucleotides: 8. This CDR3 has 11 amino acids. Sequenced here: peripheral blood, sampled in a trial of Ad26.COV2.S vaccine versus placebo. The rearrangement links TRBV6-5 to TRBJ1-2; TRBD1 aligns across 7 bases. The TCR was taken from a person between 18 and 65 years old who received the Ad26.COV2.S COVID-19 vaccine or a placebo. CDR3 in DNA: TGTGCCAGCACCGCCGGGGGGACAGACACCTTC. Translated: CASTAGGTDTF.